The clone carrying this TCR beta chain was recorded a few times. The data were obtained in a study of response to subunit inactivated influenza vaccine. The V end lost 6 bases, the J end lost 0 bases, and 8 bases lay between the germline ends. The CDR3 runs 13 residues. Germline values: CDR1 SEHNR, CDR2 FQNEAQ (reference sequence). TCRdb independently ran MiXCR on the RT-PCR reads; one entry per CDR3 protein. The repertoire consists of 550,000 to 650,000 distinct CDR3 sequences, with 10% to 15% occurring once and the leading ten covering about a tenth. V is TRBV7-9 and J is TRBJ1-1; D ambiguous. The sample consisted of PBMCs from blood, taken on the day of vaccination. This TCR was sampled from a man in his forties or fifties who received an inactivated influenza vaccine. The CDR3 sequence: CASSTTLNTEAFF. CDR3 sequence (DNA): TGTGCCAGCAGTACTACCTTGAACACTGAAGCTTTCTTT. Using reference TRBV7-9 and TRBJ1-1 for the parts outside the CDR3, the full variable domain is DTGVSQNPRHKITKRGQNVTFRCDPISEHNRLYWYRQTLGQGPEFLTYFQNEAQLEKSRLLSDRFSAERPKGSFSTLEIQRTEQGDSAMYLCASSTTLNTEAFFGQGTRLTVV.